This TCR beta chain was retrieved from a study of blood T cell repertoires in COVID-19 (TCRdb year 2020). Background on the whole study: Samples from collaborators originated in the United States, Italy and Spain and spanned both the acute and convalescent phases of COVID-19. The sample metadata nearly always contained a de-identified subject ID, COVID-19 status, age in years and sex. The material from the prospective study consisted of cDNA or gDNA derived from T cells, B-cell-depleted T cells, or PBMCs. The samples were drawn from two sources: the first 160 participants of the ongoing ImmuneRACE study, and over 1,000 subjects contributed by 6 global collaborators. The dataset comprised deeply sampled blood TCRbeta repertoires from subjects exposed to, actively infected with, or recovered from COVID-19. The repertoires were made available in a free public database intended to serve as a resource for research on the immune response to SARS-CoV-2. Where HLA class I and class II types were available, the types were taken from metadata supplied by the sample provider, not from assay-based typing. Broader findings and caveats from the paper: The amount of clinical and demographic metadata varied by source and participant and was provided uncurated.

TCRbeta CDR3 regions were amplified from genomic DNA using the immunoSEQ Assay, a bias-controlled multiplex PCR. As for the authors' bioinformatics: The number of nucleated cells in each sample was estimated by amplification of reference gene primers within the assay. To quantify the absolute abundance of each unique TCRbeta CDR3 rearrangement, sequence reads were collapsed and filtered. Productive Simpson clonality was computed per sample as the square root of Simpson's diversity index over productive rearrangements. TCRdb re-hosts the immuneACCESS table, in-frame sequences only. Its copies lack some clones; in the studies checked, an unresolved V gene accounts for under half of them, and the cause for the rest is not known. Clone size and V and J calls were adopted from that table, with D and trimming inferred from the DNA. This sample lists fewer than 200,000 clones; 85% were detected once. The top ten clones comprise about 3% of the sample.

As for this clone: This clone's antigen is unknown. No clone much larger than this one lies a single base away; base qualities are absent.

Deletion took 2 bases off V and 4 bases off J, with a span of 6 bases between the germline ends. Including cysteine and phenylalanine, the CDR3 has 13 amino acids. The entry retains the CDR3 DNA only, 39 bases that are in frame from base 1. Looking up the germline V gene (reference sequence) yields CDR1 MNHNY and CDR2 SVGAGI. Whole blood was collected in K2EDTA tubes by collaborating institutions according to the institutions' own protocols. For TCRbeta analysis, collaborators shipped samples as frozen whole blood, isolated PBMCs, or DNA extracted from either of those sample types. The clonotype originates from a human donor with acute or convalescent COVID-19. The donor label of this sample is uncertain. Recombination linked TRBV6-6 to TRBJ1-5, with no D gene named confidently. The sample taken for sequencing was peripheral blood. This receptor has the CDR3 CASSYQENQPQHF. The nucleotide sequence reads TGTGCCAGCAGTTACCAGGAAAATCAGCCCCAGCATTTT.